These 20 T cell receptor beta chains were sequenced from one sample in a study of T cells in tuberculosis. Profiled with immunoSEQ multiplex PCR; TCRdb holds only in-frame clones, not every one. The repertoire consists of 29,000 or so clones, with about 92% occurring once and the leading ten covering over 4%. Sequenced material: PBMCs. The origin of the receptors is a donor between 10 and 29 years old with latent tuberculosis or without tuberculosis infection.

The gene calls are TRBV27 and TRBJ2-1; TRBD1 aligns across 9 bases. In germline, CDR1 is MNHEY, CDR2 SMNVEV (reference sequence). The junction had 7 bases not matched to a gene; V was cut back by 8 bases and J by 8 bases. The CDR3 consists of 13 residues. Here the CDR3 DNA reads TGTGCCAGCGGCCTAAACAGGGGGCATGAGCAGTTCTTC. Encoded protein: CASGLNRGHEQFF.

The chain carries TRBV9 and TRBJ2-3; D might be TRBD1 (8 bases). CDR1 is SGDLS, CDR2 YYNGEE, per germline. The CDR3 length is 16 residues. The germline V and J ends were trimmed by 5 bases and 0 bases, with 16 bases remaining between them. CDR3 amino acids: CASSPRGTGSTDTQYF. CDR3 in DNA: TGTGCCAGCAGTCCGCGGGGGACAGGAAGCACAGATACGCAGTATTTT.

This clone was detected only once. This chain connects TRBV29-1 to TRBJ2-3; possibly TRBD2 for D (5 bases). This CDR3 is built from 18 residues. Between the trimmed V and J ends, which lost 2 bases and 0 bases, there was a span of 21 bases. CDR1 and CDR2 from the germline V gene are SQVTM and ANQGSEA. CDR3 loop: CSVETKGRGAVSTDTQYF. The CDR3 DNA sequence: TGCAGCGTTGAAACAAAGGGCCGTGGAGCGGTGAGCACAGATACGCAGTATTTT.

V gene TRBV30 combines with J gene TRBJ1-1, with TRBD1 matching 8 bases. This CDR3 spans 14 amino acids. Germline-derived CDR1 and CDR2 are GTSNPN and SVGIG (reference sequence). V was pared by 4 bases and J by 4 bases, with 8 bases of the junction left unmatched. The CDR3 region is CAWTPTGGITEAFF. DNA of the CDR3: TGTGCCTGGACTCCCACAGGGGGAATCACTGAAGCTTTCTTT. The full variable domain, completed using reference TRBV30 and TRBJ1-1, is SQTIHQWPATLVQPVGSPLSLECTVEGTSNPNLYWYRQAAGRGLQLLFYSVGIGQISSEVPQNLSASRPQDRQFILSSKKLLLSDSGFYLCAWTPTGGITEAFFGQGTRLTVV.

V and J are TRBV30 and TRBJ1-1; 7 bases map to TRBD1. Germline V gene data show CDR1 as GTSNPN and CDR2 as SVGIG (reference sequence). This CDR3 contains 14 residues. The V gene end was trimmed by 7 bases and the J gene end by 1 base; junction bases not matched to a gene: 9. The CDR3 DNA is TGTGCCTCAGATACGGGACAGAGGAACACTGAAGCTTTCTTT. Translated, it gives CASDTGQRNTEAFF.

The V call is TRBV28, the J call TRBJ2-3, with 8 nucleotides matching TRBD2. The CDR3 sequence is 15 residues long. The trim removed 6 bases at V and 3 bases at J, leaving 8 bases unmatched. In germline, CDR1 is MDHEN, CDR2 SYDVKM. In nucleotides, the CDR3 is TGTGCCAGCAGGAATCCGGGACTAGGAACAGATACGCAGTATTTT. It yields the protein CASRNPGLGTDTQYF.

The rearrangement uses TRBV4-2 and TRBJ1-3; D gene ambiguous. The CDR3 is 14 amino acids. Germline-derived CDR1 and CDR2 are LGHNA and YNFKEQ. V dropped 4 bases and J dropped 0 bases, with 7 bases sitting between them. In DNA, the CDR3 is TGTGCCAGCAGCCCTTCCCGCTCTGGAAACACCATATATTTT. Translated, it gives CASSPSRSGNTIYF.

The chain has TRBV6-5 and TRBJ2-2; unclear D gene. The ends were cut back, 6 bases at V and 3 bases at J, with 14 bases in the middle. The CDR3 covers 15 residues. In germline, CDR1 is MNHEY, CDR2 SVGAGI. For the CDR3, the DNA is TGTGCCAGCAGCCGATCTGACACATACACCGGGGAGCTGTTTTTT. Amino acids: CASSRSDTYTGELFF.

In nucleotides, the CDR3 is TGCGCCAGCAGCTTGGGGAGTTCCCATGAGACCCAGTACTTC. Its translation: CASSLGSSHETQYF. The chain joins TRBV5-1 to TRBJ2-5; no clear D gene. V lost 0 bases and J lost 5, with 11 bases in between. The CDR3 runs 14 residues. The V gene's germline CDR1 is SGHRS and CDR2 YFSETQ.

This chain joins TRBV21-1 and TRBJ1-1; the listed D gene, TRBD1, was not tested against the DNA. TRBV21-1 has pseudogene status. The CDR3 sequence is 15 residues long. CDR3 nucleotides: TGTGCCAGCAGCAAAGATGGGCGACCCGACACTGAAGCTTTCTTT. Residues: CASSKDGRPDTEAFF.

V and J are TRBV7-2 and TRBJ1-6; 8 positions match TRBD1. V lost 0 bases to trimming and J lost 8 bases; unmatched junction nucleotides: 3. The CDR3 length is 15 residues. Germline V gene sequence: CDR1 SGHTA, CDR2 FQGNSA. The CDR3 region has the DNA TGTGCCAGCAGCTTAGCGCAGGGGGCCTATTCACCCCTCCACTTT. As protein: CASSLAQGAYSPLHF. Full variable domain (remainder filled in from reference TRBV7-2 and TRBJ1-6): GAGVSQSPSNKVTEKGKDVELRCDPISGHTALYWYRQSLGQGLEFLIYFQGNSAPDKSGLPSDRFSAERTGGSVSTLTIQRTQQEDSAVYLCASSLAQGAYSPLHFGNGTRLTVT.

CDR3 DNA: TGTGCCAGCAGCTTAGGGGACAGGAACTACGAGCAGTACTTC. Its protein product is CASSLGDRNYEQYF. The chain joins TRBV7-8 to TRBJ2-7; 8 positions match TRBD1. CDR3 length: 14 residues. In germline, CDR1 is SGHVS, CDR2 FQNEAQ. Losses at the gene ends were 1 base for V and 3 bases for J; bases not matched to a gene: 2.

The chain links TRBV18 to TRBJ2-3, with D possibly matching TRBD2 (5 bases). V was pared by 3 bases and J by 0 bases, with 13 bases between. Germline loops: CDR1 KGHSH, CDR2 LQKENI. The CDR3 runs 16 residues. The CDR3 sequence is CASSPNVGVSTDTQYF. The CDR3 region has the DNA TGTGCCAGCTCACCGAACGTCGGGGTAAGCACAGATACGCAGTATTTT.

The V and J genes are TRBV6-6 and TRBJ2-3; 7 bases align to TRBD2. Germline V gene lookup returns CDR1 MNHNY and CDR2 SVGAGI (reference sequence). Germline trimming cut 7 bases from V and 2 bases from J; bases unmatched to any gene: 9. The CDR3 contains 15 residues. The CDR3 sequence: CASTLGRGYTDTQYF. CDR3 DNA: TGTGCCAGCACCCTAGGGCGGGGGTACACAGATACGCAGTATTTT.

The CDR3 here is CASSLHRPGANVLTF. The CDR3 nucleotides read TGCGCCAGCAGCCTGCACAGGCCTGGGGCCAACGTCCTGACTTTC. The V gene is TRBV5-1, the J gene TRBJ2-6, with D possibly being TRBD1 (5 bases). This CDR3 spans 15 amino acids. V was cut by 4 bases and J by 2 bases, with 10 bases left in between. Germline loops: CDR1 SGHRS, CDR2 YFSETQ.

V usage is TRBV19 and J usage is TRBJ1-1, with a tentative D call TRBD1 (6 bases). CDR3 length: 13 residues. The V gene lost 1 base and the J gene lost 8 bases, with 11 bases spanning the gap. Germline CDR1 LNHDA, CDR2 SQIVND (reference sequence). This CDR3 reads CASSIGGRGEAFF. CDR3 DNA: TGTGCCAGTAGTATAGGAGGCAGGGGAGAAGCTTTCTTT.

This chain uses TRBV5-1 with TRBJ2-7, with 8 bases aligning to TRBD1. The germline CDR1 and CDR2 sequences are SGHRS and YFSETQ. The V segment lost 4 bases and the J segment 3 bases; nucleotides outside the gene matches: 6. The CDR3 is 14 amino acids. The CDR3 protein is CASSLRQGSYEQYF. The CDR3 nucleotides are TGCGCCAGCAGCCTAAGACAGGGGAGCTACGAGCAGTACTTC.

The chain recombines TRBV11-3 with TRBJ2-1, with no clear D. The CDR3 contains 15 residues. CDR1 is SGHNT and CDR2 is YENEEA in the germline V gene. V gave up 1 base and J gave up 9 bases, with 16 bases separating them. CDR3 sequence: CASSLGTGTGGEQFF. The CDR3 DNA follows: TGTGCCAGCAGCTTAGGAACCGGTACCGGCGGTGAGCAGTTCTTC.

This clone was found a few times. This chain connects TRBV7-6 to TRBJ1-6; 10 bases are a match to TRBD1. CDR3 size: 15 residues. CDR1 SGHVS and CDR2 FNYEAQ come from the germline V gene. The V segment lost 4 bases and the J segment 10 bases; nucleotides outside the gene matches: 7. For the CDR3, the DNA is TGTGCCAGCAGCTCGGGACAGGGGCCAAGCTCACCCCTCCACTTT. Encoded protein: CASSSGQGPSSPLHF. Supplemented by reference TRBV7-6 and TRBJ1-6, the full variable domain reads GAGVSQSPRYKVTKRGQDVALRCDPISGHVSLYWYRQALGQGPEFLTYFNYEAQQDKSGLPNDRFSAERPEGSISTLTIQRTEQRDSAMYRCASSSGQGPSSPLHFGNGTRLTVT.

The chain combines TRBV5-1 with TRBJ1-2, with D hard to call. This CDR3 has 13 residues. Trimming removed 0 bases from V and 1 base from J, with 4 bases in between. Germline CDR1 reads SGHRS; CDR2 reads YFSETQ. CDR3 region: CASSLVLNYGYTF. CDR3 in DNA: TGCGCCAGCAGCTTGGTACTTAACTATGGCTACACCTTC.